The clone carrying this TCR beta chain has a count of ten or more. A single record per CDR3 protein comes from TCRdb applying MiXCR to the 5' RACE reads. The table lists about 36,000 distinct CDR3 sequences, 9.9% of them singletons. The CDR3 is 14 amino acids. V shed 3 bases and J shed 9 bases, with 12 bases lying between them. Germline-derived CDR1 and CDR2 are SGHVS and FNYEAQ. This entry is derived from a study of early T cells in non-severe SARS-CoV-2 infection. The chain carries TRBV7-6 and TRBJ1-6, with D perhaps TRBD1 (6 bases). Sequences were obtained from whole blood. The receptor was isolated from an adult who was a healthcare worker with PCR-confirmed SARS-CoV-2 infection or an uninfected control (not recorded which). CDR3 region: CASSFQQGGSPLHF. For the CDR3, the DNA is TGTGCCAGCAGCTTCCAACAGGGAGGTTCACCCCTCCACTTT.